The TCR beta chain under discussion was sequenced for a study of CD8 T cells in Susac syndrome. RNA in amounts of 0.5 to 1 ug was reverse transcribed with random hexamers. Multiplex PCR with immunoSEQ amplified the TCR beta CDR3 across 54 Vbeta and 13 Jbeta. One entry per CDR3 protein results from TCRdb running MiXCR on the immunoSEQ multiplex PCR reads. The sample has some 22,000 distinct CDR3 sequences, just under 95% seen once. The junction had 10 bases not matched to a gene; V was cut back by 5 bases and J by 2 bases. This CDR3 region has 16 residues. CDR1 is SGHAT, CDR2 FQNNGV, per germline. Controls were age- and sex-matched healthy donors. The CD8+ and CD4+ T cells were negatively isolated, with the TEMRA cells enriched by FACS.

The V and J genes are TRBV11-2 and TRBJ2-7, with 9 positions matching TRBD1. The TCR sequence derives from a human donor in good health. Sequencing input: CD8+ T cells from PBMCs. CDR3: CASSPLGGQGAYEQYF. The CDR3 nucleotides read TGTGCCAGCAGCCCCCTAGGGGGACAGGGCGCCTACGAGCAGTACTTC.